This T cell receptor beta chain was documented in a study of blood T cell repertoires in COVID-19. Data came from immunoSEQ multiplex PCR; TCRdb stores just in-frame clones and leaves some out. The repertoire holds about 480,000 clones, more than 75% seen once, with 1.5% to 2% in the top ten. Looked up from germline, CDR1 is GTSNPN and CDR2 is SVGIG (reference sequence). The J segment lost 7 bases and the V segment lost 8 bases, leaving 11 bases of the junction unmatched. This CDR3 has 14 residues. The chain has TRBV30 and TRBJ1-4, with 9 bases lining up with TRBD1. This clonotype was obtained from a woman aged 40 to 50 who had recovered from COVID-19. Sequences were obtained from PBMCs or T cells enriched from blood (not recorded which). The CDR3 nucleotides read TGTGCCCTTACAACACAGGGGGCTTTTGAAAAACTGTTTTTT. As protein: CALTTQGAFEKLFF.